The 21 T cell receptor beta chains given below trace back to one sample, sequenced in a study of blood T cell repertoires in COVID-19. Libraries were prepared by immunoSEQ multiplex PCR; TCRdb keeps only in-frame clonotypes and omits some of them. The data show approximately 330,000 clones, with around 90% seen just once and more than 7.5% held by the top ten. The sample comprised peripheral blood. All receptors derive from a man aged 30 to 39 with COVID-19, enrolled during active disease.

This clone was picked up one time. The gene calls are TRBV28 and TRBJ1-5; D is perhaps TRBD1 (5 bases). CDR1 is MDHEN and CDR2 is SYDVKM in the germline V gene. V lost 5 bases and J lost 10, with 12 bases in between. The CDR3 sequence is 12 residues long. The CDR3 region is CASSGAVQPQHF. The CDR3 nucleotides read TGTGCCAGCAGTGGGGCCGTCCAACCCCAGCATTTT.

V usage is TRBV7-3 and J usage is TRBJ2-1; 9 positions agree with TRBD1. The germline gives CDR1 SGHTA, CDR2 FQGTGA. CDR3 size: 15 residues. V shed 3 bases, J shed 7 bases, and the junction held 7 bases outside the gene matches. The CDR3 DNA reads TGTGCCAGCAGCTTTGGACAGGGGTGGCCAAATGAGCAGTTCTTC. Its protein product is CASSFGQGWPNEQFF.

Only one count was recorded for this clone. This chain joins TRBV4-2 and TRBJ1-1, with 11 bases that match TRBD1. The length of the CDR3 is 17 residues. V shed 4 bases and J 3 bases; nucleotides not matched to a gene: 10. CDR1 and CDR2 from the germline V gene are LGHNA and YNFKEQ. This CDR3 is CASSPQGQGVRDTEAFF. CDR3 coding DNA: TGTGCCAGCAGCCCTCAGGGACAGGGGGTCAGGGACACTGAAGCTTTCTTT.

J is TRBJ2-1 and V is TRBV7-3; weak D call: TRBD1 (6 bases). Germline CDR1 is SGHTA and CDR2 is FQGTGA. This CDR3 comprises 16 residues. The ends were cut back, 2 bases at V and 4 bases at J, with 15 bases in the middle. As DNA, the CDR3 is TGTGCCAGCAGCTTAGTTCATGGGGGCGGGTACAATGAGCAGTTCTTC. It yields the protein CASSLVHGGGYNEQFF.

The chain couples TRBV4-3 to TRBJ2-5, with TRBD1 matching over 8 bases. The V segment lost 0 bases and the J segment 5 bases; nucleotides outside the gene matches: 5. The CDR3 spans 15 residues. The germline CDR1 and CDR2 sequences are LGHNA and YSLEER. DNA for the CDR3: TGCGCCAGCAGCCAAGACCCAGGACAGGGCGAGACCCAGTACTTC. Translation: CASSQDPGQGETQYF.

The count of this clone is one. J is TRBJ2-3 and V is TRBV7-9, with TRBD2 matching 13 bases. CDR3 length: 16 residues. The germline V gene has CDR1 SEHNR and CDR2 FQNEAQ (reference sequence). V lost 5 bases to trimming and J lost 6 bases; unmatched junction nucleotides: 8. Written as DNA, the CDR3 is TGTGCCAGCAGCCCCGGACTAGCGGGAGAGGTGGATACGCAGTATTTT. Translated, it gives CASSPGLAGEVDTQYF.

CDR3 DNA sequence: TGTGCCAGCAGCTCCCCCCCTAGCGGGGGGTCCGATACGCAGTATTTT. Protein: CASSSPPSGGSDTQYF. This rearrangement joins TRBV9 to TRBJ2-3, with 11 bases that match TRBD2. The junction had 10 bases not matched to a gene; V was cut back by 4 bases and J by 6 bases. CDR3 length: 16 amino acids. The V gene's germline CDR1 is SGDLS and CDR2 YYNGEE.

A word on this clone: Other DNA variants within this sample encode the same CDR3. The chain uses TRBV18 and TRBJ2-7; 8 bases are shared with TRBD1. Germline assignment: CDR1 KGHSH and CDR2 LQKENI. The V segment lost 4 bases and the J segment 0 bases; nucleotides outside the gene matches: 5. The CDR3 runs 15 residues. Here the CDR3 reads CASSLGTGGSYEQYF. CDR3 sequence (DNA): TGTGCCAGCTCACTGGGGACAGGTGGCTCCTACGAGCAGTACTTC.

This CDR3 is CASSIQSTTGGKLFF. In nucleotides, the CDR3 is TGTGCCAGCAGTATTCAAAGTACGACAGGGGGAAAACTGTTTTTT. The V and J genes are TRBV27 and TRBJ1-4; 9 positions match TRBD1. Unmatched junction bases numbered 11, after V lost 5 bases and J lost 10 bases. The CDR3 runs 15 residues. CDR1 and CDR2 from the germline V gene are MNHEY and SMNVEV (reference sequence).

The CDR3 DNA follows: TGTGCCAGCAGCTCCGGGGGTTTTGGCTACACCTTC. Protein product: CASSSGGFGYTF. The V and J genes are TRBV7-9 and TRBJ1-2; D perhaps matches TRBD1 (5 bases). Germline values: CDR1 SEHNR, CDR2 FQNEAQ (reference sequence). Deletions cut 4 bases from V and 7 bases from J, with 10 bases between. The CDR3 consists of 12 residues.

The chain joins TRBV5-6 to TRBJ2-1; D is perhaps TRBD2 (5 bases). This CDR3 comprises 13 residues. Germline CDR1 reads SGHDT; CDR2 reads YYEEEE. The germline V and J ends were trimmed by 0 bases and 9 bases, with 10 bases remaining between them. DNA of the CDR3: TGTGCCAGCAGCTTGGGTAGCGTGACTGAGCAGTTCTTC. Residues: CASSLGSVTEQFF.

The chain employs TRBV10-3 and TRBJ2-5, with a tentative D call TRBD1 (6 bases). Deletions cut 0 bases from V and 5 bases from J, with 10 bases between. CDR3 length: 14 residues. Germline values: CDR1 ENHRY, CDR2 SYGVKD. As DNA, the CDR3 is TGTGCCATCAGTGAGTCATCAGGGGATGAGACCCAGTACTTC. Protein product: CAISESSGDETQYF.

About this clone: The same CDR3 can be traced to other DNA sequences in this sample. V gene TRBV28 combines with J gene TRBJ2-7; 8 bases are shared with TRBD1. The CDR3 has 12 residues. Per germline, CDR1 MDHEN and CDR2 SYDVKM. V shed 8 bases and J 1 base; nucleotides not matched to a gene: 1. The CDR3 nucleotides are TGTGCCAGCCGGACAGGGTCCTACGAGCAGTACTTC. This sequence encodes CASRTGSYEQYF.

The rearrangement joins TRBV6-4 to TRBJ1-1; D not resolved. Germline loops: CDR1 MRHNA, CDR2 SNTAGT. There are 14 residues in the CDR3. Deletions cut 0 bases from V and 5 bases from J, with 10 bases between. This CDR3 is CASSDSSRATEAFF. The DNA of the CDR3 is TGTGCCAGCAGTGACTCGAGTCGCGCGACTGAAGCTTTCTTT.

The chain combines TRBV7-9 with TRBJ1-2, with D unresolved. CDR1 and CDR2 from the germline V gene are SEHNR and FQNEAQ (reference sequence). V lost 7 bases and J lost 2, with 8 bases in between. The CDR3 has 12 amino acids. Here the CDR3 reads CASTFQNYGYTF. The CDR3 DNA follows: TGTGCCAGCACCTTCCAGAACTATGGCTACACCTTC.

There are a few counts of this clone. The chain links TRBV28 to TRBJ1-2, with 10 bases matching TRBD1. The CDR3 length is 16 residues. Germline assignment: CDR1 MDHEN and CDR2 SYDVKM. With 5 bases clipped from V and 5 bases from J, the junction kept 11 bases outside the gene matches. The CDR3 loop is CASSTRGQGVGYGYTF. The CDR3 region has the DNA TGTGCCAGCAGTACCCGAGGACAGGGGGTAGGTTATGGCTACACCTTC.

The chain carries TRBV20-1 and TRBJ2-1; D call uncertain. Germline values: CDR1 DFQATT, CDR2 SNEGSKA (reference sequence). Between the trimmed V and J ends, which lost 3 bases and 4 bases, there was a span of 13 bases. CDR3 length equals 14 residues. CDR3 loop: CSASLSEGYNEQFF. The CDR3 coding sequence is TGCAGTGCTAGTCTAAGCGAAGGTTACAATGAGCAGTTCTTC.

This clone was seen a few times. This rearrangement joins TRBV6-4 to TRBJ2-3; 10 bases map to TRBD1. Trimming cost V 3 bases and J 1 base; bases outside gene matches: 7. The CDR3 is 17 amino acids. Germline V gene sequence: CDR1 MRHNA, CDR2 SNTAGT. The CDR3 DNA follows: TGTGCCAGCAGTGAATACGCCGGGACAGGGGGCACAGATACGCAGTATTTT. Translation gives CASSEYAGTGGTDTQYF.

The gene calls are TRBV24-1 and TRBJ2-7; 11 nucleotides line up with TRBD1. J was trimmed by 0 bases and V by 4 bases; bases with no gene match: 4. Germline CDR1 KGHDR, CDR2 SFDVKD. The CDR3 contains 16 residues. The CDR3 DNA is TGTGCCACCAGTGACCATGGGACAGGGGGCTCCTACGAGCAGTACTTC. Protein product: CATSDHGTGGSYEQYF.

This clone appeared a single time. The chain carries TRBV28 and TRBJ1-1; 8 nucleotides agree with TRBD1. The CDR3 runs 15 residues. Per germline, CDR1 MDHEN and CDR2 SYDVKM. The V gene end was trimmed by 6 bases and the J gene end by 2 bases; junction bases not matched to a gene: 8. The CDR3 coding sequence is TGTGCCAGCAGGACCCCCGGGACAGGCAACACTGAAGCTTTCTTT. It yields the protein CASRTPGTGNTEAFF.

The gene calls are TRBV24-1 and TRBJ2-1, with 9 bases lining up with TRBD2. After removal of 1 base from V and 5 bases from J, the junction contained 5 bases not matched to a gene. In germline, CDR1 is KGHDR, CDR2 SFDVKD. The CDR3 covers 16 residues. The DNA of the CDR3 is TGTGCCACCAGTGATTTTGGCGGGAGGGCCAACAATGAGCAGTTCTTC. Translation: CATSDFGGRANNEQFF.